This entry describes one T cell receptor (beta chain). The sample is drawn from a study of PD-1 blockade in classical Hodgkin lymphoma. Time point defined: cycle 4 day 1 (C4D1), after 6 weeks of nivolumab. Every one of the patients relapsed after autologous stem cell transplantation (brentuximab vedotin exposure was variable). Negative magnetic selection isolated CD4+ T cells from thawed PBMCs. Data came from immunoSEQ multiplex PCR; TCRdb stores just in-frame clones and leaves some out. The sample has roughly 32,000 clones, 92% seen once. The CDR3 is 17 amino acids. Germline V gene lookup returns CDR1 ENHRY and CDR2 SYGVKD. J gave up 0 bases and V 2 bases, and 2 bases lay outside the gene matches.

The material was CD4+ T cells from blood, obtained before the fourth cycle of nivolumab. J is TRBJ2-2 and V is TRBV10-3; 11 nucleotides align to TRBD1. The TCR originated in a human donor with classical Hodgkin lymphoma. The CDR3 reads CAISERGQGANTGELFF. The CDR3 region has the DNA TGTGCCATCAGTGAGCGGGGACAGGGGGCGAACACCGGGGAGCTGTTTTTT.